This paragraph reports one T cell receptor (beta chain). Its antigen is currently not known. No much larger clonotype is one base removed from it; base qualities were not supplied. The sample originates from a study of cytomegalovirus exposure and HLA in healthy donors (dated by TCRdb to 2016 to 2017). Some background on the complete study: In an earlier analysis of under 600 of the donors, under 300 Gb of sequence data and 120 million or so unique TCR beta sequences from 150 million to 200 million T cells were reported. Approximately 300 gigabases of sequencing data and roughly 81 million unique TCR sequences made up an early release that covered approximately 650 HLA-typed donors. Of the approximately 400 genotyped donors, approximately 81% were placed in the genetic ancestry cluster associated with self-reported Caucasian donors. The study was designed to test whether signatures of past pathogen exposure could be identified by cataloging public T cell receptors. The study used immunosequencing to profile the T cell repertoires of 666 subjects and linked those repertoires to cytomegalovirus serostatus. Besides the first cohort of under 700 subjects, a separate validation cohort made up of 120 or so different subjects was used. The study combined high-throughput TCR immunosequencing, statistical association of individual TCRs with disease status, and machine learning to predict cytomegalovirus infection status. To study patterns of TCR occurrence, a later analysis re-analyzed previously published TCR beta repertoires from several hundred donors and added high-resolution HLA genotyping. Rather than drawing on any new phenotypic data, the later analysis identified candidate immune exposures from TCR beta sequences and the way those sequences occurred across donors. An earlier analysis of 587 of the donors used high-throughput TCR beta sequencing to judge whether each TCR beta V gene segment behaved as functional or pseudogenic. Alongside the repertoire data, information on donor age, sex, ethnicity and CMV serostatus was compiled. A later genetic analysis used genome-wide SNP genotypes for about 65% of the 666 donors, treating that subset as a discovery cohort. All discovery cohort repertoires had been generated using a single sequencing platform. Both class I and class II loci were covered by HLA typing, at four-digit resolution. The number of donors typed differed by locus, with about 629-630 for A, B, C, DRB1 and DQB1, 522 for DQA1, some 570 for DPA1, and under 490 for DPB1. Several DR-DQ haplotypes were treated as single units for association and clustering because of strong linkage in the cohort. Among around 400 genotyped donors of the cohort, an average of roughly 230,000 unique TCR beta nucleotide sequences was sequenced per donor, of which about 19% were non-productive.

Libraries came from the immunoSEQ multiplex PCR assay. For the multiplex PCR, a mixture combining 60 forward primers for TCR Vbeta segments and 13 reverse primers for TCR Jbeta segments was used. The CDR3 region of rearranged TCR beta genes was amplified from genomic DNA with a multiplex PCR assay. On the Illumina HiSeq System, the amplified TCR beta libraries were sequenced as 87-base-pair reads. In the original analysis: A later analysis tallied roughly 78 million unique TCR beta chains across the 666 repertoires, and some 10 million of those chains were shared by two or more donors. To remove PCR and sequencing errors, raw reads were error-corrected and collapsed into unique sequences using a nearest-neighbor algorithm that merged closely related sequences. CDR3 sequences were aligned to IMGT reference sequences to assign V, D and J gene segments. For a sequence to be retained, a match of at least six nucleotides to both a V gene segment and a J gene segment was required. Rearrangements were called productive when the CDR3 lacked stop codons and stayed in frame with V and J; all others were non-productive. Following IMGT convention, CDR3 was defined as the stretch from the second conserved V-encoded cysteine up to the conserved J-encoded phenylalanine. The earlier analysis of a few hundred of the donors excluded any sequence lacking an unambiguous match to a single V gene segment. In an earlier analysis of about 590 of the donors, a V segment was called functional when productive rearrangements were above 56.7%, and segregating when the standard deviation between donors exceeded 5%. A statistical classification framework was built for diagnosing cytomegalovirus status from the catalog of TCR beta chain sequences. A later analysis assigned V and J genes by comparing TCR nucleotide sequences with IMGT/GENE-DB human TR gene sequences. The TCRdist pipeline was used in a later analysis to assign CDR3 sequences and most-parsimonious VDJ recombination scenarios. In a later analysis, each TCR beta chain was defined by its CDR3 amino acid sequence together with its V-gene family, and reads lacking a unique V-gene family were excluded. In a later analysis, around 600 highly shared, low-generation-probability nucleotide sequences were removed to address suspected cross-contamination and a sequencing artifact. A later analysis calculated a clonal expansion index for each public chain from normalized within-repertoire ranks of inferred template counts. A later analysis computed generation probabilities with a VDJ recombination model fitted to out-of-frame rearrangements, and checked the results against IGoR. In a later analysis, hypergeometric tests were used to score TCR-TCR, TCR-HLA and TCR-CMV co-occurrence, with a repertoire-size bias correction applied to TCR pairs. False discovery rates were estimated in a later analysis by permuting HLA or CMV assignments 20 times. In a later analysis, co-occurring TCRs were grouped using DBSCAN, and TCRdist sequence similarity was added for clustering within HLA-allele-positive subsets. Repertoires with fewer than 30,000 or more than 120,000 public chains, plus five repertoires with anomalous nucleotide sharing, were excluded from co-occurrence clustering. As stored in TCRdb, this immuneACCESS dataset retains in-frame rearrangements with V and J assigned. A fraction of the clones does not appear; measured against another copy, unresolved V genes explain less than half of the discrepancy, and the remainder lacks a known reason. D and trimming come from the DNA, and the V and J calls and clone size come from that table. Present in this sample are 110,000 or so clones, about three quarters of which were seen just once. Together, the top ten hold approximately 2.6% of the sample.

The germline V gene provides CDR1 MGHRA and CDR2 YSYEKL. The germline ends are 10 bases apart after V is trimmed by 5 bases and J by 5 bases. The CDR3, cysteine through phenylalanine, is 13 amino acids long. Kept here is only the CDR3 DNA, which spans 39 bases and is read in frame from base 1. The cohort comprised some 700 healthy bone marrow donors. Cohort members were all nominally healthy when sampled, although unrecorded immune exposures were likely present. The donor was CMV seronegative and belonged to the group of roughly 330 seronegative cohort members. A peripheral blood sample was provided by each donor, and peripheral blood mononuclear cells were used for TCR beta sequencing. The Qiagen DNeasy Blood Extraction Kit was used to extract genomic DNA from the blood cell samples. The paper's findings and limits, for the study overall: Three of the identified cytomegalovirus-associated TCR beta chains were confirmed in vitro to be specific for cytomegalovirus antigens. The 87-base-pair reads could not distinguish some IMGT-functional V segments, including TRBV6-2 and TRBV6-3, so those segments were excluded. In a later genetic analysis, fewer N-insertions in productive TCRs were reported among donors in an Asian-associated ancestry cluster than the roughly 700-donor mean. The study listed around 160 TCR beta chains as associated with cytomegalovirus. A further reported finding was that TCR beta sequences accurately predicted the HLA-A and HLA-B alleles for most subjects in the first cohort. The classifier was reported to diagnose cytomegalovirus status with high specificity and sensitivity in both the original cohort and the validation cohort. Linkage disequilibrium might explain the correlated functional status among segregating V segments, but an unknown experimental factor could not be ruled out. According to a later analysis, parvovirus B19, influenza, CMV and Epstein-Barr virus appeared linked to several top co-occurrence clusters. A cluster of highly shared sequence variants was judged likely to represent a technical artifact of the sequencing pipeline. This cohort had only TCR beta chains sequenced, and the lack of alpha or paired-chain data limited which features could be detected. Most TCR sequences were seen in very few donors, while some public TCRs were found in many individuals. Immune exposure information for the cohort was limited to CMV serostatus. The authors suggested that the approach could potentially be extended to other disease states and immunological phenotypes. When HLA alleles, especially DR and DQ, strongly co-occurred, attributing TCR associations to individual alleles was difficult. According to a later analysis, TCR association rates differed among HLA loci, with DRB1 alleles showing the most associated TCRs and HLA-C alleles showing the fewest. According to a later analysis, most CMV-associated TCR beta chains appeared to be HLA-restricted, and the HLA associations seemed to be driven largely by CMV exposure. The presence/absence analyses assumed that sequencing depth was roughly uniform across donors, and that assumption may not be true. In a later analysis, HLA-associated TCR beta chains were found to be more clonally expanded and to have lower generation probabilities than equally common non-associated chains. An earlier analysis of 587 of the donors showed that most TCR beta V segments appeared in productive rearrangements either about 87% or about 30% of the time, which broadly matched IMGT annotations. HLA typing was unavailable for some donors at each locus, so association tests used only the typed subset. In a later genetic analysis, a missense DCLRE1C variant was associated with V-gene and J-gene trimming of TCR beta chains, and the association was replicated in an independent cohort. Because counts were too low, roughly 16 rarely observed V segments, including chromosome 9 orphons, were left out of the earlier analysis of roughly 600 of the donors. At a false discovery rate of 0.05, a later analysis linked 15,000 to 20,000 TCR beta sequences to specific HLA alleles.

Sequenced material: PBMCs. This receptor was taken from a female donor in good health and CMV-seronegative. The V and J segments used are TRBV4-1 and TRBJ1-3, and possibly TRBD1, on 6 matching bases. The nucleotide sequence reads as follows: TGCGCCAGCAGCGCGACAGGTCGAAACACCATATATTTT. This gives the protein CASSATGRNTIYF.